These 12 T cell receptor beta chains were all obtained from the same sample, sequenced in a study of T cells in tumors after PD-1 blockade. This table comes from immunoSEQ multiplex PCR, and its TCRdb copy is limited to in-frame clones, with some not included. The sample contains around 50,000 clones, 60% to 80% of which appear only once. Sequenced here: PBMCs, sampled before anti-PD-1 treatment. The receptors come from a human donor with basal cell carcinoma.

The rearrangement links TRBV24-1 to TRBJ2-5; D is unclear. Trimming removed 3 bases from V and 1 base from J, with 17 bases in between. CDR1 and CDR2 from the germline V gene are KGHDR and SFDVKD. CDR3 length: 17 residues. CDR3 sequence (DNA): TGTGCCACCAGTGATCCTACCCCCGGTTTGGTCCAAGAGACCCAGTACTTC. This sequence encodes CATSDPTPGLVQETQYF.

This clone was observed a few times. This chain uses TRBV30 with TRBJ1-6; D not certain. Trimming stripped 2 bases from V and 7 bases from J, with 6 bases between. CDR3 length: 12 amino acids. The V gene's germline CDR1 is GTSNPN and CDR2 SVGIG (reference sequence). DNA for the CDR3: TGTGCCTGGAGTCGACCCAATTCACCCCTCCACTTT. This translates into CAWSRPNSPLHF.

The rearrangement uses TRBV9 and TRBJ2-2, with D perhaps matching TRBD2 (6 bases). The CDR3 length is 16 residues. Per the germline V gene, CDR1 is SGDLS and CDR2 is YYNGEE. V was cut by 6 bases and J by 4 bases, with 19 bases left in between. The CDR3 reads CASTLRGDGSTGELFF. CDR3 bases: TGTGCCAGCACCCTCCGCGGGGACGGGAGCACCGGGGAGCTGTTTTTT.

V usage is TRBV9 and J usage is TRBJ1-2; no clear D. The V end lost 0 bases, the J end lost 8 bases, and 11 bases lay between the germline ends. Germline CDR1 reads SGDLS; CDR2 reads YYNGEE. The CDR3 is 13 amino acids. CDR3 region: CASSVGRTGGYTF. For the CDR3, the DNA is TGTGCCAGCAGCGTAGGTCGGACCGGGGGCTACACCTTC.

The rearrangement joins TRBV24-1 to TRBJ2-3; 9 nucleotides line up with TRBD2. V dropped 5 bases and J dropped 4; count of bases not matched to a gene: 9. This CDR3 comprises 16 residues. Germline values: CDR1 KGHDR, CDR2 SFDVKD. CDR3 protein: CATSVSLAGRADTQYF. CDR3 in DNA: TGTGCCACCAGTGTCTCCCTAGCGGGACGGGCAGATACGCAGTATTTT.

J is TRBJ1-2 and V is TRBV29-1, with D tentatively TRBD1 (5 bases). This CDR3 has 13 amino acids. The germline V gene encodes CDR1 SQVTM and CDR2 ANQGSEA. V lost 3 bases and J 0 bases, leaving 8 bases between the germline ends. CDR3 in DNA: TGCAGCGTTGAGGGGACTGCTAACTATGGCTACACCTTC. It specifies CSVEGTANYGYTF.

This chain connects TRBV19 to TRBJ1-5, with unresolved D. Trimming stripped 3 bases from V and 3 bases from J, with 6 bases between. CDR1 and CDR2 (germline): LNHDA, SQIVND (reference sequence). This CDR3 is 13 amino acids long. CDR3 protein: CASSIDTNQPQHF. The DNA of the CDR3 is TGTGCCAGTAGTATTGACACCAATCAGCCCCAGCATTTT.

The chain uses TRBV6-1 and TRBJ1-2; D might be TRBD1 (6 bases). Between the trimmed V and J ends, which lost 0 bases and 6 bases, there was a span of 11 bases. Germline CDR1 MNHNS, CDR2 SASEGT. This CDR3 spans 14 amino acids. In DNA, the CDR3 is TGTGCCAGCAGTGAAGCCACAGGGAAGGATGGCTACACCTTC. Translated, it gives CASSEATGKDGYTF.

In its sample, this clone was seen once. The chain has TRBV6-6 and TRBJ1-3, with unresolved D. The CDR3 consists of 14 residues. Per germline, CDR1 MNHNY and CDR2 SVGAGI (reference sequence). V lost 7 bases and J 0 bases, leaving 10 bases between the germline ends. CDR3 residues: CASTFSASGNTIYF. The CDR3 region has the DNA TGTGCCAGCACGTTCTCAGCCTCTGGAAACACCATATATTTT.

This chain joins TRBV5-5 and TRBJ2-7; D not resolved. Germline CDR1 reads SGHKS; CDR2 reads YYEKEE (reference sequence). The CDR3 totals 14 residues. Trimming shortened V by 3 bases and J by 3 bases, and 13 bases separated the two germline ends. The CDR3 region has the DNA TGTGCCAGCAGCTCGGCGGTGGATTACTACGAGCAGTACTTC. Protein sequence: CASSSAVDYYEQYF.

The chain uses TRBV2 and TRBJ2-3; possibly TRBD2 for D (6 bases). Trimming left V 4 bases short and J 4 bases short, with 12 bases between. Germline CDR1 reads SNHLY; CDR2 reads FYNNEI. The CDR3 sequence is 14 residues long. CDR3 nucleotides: TGTGCCAGCAGTGCCAGCGGGCGGTCAGATACGCAGTATTTT. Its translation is CASSASGRSDTQYF. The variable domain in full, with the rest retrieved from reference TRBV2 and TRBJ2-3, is EPEVTQTPSHQVTQMGQEVILRCVPISNHLYFYWYRQILGQKVEFLVSFYNNEISEKSEIFDDQFSVERPDGSNFTLKIRSTKLEDSAMYFCASSASGRSDTQYFGPGTRLTVL.

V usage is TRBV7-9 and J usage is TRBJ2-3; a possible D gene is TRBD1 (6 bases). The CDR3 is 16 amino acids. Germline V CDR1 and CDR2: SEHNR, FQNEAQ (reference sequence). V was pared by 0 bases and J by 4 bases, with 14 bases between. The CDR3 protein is CASSLAVRGAPDTQYF. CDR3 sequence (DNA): TGTGCCAGCAGCTTAGCGGTCAGGGGAGCCCCAGATACGCAGTATTTT.